This TCR beta chain was obtained from a study of blood T cells in healthy people across ages. As for the study in general: Capturing about one barcoded beta molecule per two T cells was achieved by template switching.

Per sample, a minimum of 6.5 million PBMCs were isolated. PCR was performed a second time for 7 to 11 cycles using a sample-barcoded 5' primer and a J-beta primer mix. Each of the cDNA molecules was tagged by a template-switch adaptor with 12 random nucleotides. TCRdb processed the 5' RACE reads anew with MiXCR; each CDR3 protein has one entry. The sample comprises some 700,000 distinct CDR3 sequences, about a fifth of which are singletons, and 22% rests with the top ten. Per germline, CDR1 MNHNS and CDR2 SASEGT. The CDR3 covers 17 residues. Trimming at V came to 5 bases and at J to 10 bases, leaving 13 bases not matched to a gene.

The source material was blood. V usage is TRBV6-1 and J usage is TRBJ2-1; 14 bases are a match to TRBD2. This TCR came from an older man in good health. The CDR3 DNA follows: TGTGCCAGCAGTCCGGGACTAGCGGGAGAGTTTGCTGTCGAGCAGTTCTTC. It specifies CASSPGLAGEFAVEQFF.